These 25 T cell receptor beta chains were all obtained from the same sample, sequenced in a study of blood T cells in healthy people across ages. The use of a sample-barcoded 5' primer and a J-beta primer mix characterized a second PCR of 7 to 11 cycles. TCRdb used MiXCR to reprocess the 5' RACE reads, holding one entry per CDR3 protein. The sample holds roughly 700,000 distinct CDR3 sequences, just under 25% seen once. The data also belong to a second study, concerning T cells of mothers and their children.

Input material: blood. The receptors stem from a boy younger than 18 in good health.

This clonotype was counted only a few times. This chain uses TRBV27 with TRBJ1-3, with unresolved D. V dropped 4 bases and J dropped 0 bases, with 7 bases sitting between them. CDR1 and CDR2 from the germline V gene are MNHEY and SMNVEV (reference sequence). CDR3 length: 14 amino acids. DNA of the CDR3: TGTGCCAGCAGTTCCGGGTCCTCTGGAAACACCATATATTTT. Its translation is CASSSGSSGNTIYF.

There are a few counts of this clonotype. CDR3 nucleotides: TGTGCCACCCGACTAGCTTCCTACAATGAGCAGTTCTTC. Residues: CATRLASYNEQFF. The chain joins TRBV10-3 to TRBJ2-1; 7 nucleotides align to TRBD2. Losses at the gene ends were 10 bases for V and 1 base for J; bases not matched to a gene: 4. The germline gives CDR1 ENHRY, CDR2 SYGVKD. The CDR3 length is 13 residues.

The chain recombines TRBV12-5 with TRBJ2-7; D could derive from TRBD1 or TRBD2 (5 bases each). CDR1 is LGHNT and CDR2 is FRNRAP in the germline V gene. The CDR3 is 16 amino acids. V lost 1 base and J 5 bases, leaving 18 bases between the germline ends. As DNA, the CDR3 is TGTGCTAGTGGTTTGGGACCCCTGGGGGAGTCCCACGAGCAGTACTTC. This sequence encodes CASGLGPLGESHEQYF.

This clonotype counts as medium-sized. The chain uses TRBV4-2 and TRBJ2-2; unclear D gene. Trimming pared 4 bases from V and 5 bases from J, leaving 8 bases between. Germline CDR1 LGHNA, CDR2 YNFKEQ. The CDR3 has 13 amino acids. For the CDR3, the DNA is TGTGCCAGCAGCCCGCGGACGACCGGGGAGCTGTTTTTT. Residues: CASSPRTTGELFF.

The chain is built from TRBV9 and TRBJ2-5; 10 positions match TRBD2. The CDR3 has 15 amino acids. Germline V CDR1 and CDR2: SGDLS, YYNGEE. The V gene end was trimmed by 4 bases and the J gene end by 6 bases; junction bases not matched to a gene: 9. As DNA, the CDR3 is TGTGCCAGCAGCACACAAGCGGGGGGGCAAAAGACCCAGTACTTC. Translation: CASSTQAGGQKTQYF.

The chain joins TRBV12-5 to TRBJ2-3, with D perhaps TRBD1 or TRBD2 (5 bases each). The germline CDR1 and CDR2 sequences are LGHNT and FRNRAP. CDR3 length: 14 residues. V shed 7 bases and J shed 2 bases, with 13 bases lying between them. CDR3 protein: CASAPNGATDTQYF. The DNA of the CDR3 is TGTGCTAGTGCCCCTAACGGGGCCACAGATACGCAGTATTTT.

This clonotype was observed a few times. The rearrangement uses TRBV29-1 and TRBJ2-1; maybe TRBD2 (5 bases). The J call is in doubt because the DNA end fits TRBJ2-5 better. Germline V lookup: CDR1 SQVTM, CDR2 ANQGSEA. The CDR3 totals 13 residues. The CDR3 region is CSVGRRPQETQYF. For the CDR3, the DNA is TGCAGCGTTGGCAGGAGGCCCCAAGAGACCCAGTACTTC.

On this clonotype itself: One end of the junction fails to match germline, which may point to a read error. The rearrangement uses TRBV12-3 or TRBV12-4 and TRBJ2-3, with unresolved D. The CDR3 is 11 amino acids. The CDR3 spells CASRPTDTQYF. CDR3 nucleotide sequence: TGTGCCAGCAGGCCAACAGATACGCAATATTTT.

This chain joins TRBV2 and TRBJ2-7, with D possibly being TRBD1 (5 bases). Deletions cut 3 bases from V and 2 bases from J, with 8 bases between. The CDR3 is made up of 13 amino acids. CDR1 SNHLY and CDR2 FYNNEI come from the germline V gene. This chain's CDR3 is CASSETATYEQYF. The CDR3 coding sequence is TGTGCCAGCAGTGAGACAGCCACCTACGAGCAGTACTTC.

This sequence joins TRBV7-2 and TRBJ2-5, with 11 nucleotides matching TRBD2. Germline V gene data show CDR1 as SGHTA and CDR2 as FQGNSA. V was pared by 5 bases and J by 4 bases, with 6 bases of the junction left unmatched. The CDR3 runs 15 residues. The CDR3 here is CASSIRGTSGETQYF. The CDR3 DNA reads TGTGCCAGCAGCATACGGGGGACTAGCGGAGAGACCCAGTACTTC. Based on the CDR3 plus reference TRBV7-2 and TRBJ2-5, the full variable domain is GAGVSQSPSNKVTEKGKDVELRCDPISGHTALYWYRQSLGQGLEFLIYFQGNSAPDKSGLPSDRFSAERTGGSVSTLTIQRTQQEDSAVYLCASSIRGTSGETQYFGPGTRLLVL.

In its sample, this clonotype was seen a few times. The chain is built from TRBV7-9 and TRBJ2-7, with 8 bases identical to TRBD1. The CDR3 is made up of 14 amino acids. Germline assignment: CDR1 SEHNR and CDR2 FQNEAQ (reference sequence). V trimming: 4 bases; J trimming: 7 bases; junction bases outside the gene matches: 9. The CDR3 bases are TGTGCCAGCAGCTACACGGGACAGGACGCGGAGCAGTACTTC. Translating gives CASSYTGQDAEQYF. Full variable domain (outside the CDR3, taken from reference TRBV7-9 and TRBJ2-7): DTGVSQNPRHKITKRGQNVTFRCDPISEHNRLYWYRQTLGQGPEFLTYFQNEAQLEKSRLLSDRFSAERPKGSFSTLEIQRTEQGDSAMYLCASSYTGQDAEQYFGPGTRLTVT.

The table lists this clonotype with a few counts. The V gene is TRBV5-1, the J gene TRBJ2-4, with 9 bases that match TRBD1. The CDR3 length is 13 residues. V lost 5 bases to trimming and J lost 8 bases; unmatched junction nucleotides: 5. In germline, CDR1 is SGHRS, CDR2 YFSETQ. Written as DNA, the CDR3 is TGCGCCAGCAGTTCGGGACAGGGATACATTCAGTACTTC. It translates to CASSSGQGYIQYF. Combining the CDR3 with reference TRBV5-1 and TRBJ2-4 gives the whole variable domain KAGVTQTPRYLIKTRGQQVTLSCSPISGHRSVSWYQQTPGQGLQFLFEYFSETQRNKGNFPGRFSGRQFSNSRSEMNVSTLELGDSALYLCASSSGQGYIQYFGAGTRLSVL.

This clonotype was counted between two and nine times. The V gene is TRBV19, the J gene TRBJ2-7; the D is unclear. The germline V gene has CDR1 LNHDA and CDR2 SQIVND (reference sequence). The CDR3 runs 14 residues. Deletions cut 5 bases from V and 2 bases from J, with 13 bases between. The CDR3 reads CASSPSPVTYEQYF. The CDR3 region has the DNA TGTGCCAGTAGTCCTTCGCCAGTAACCTACGAGCAGTACTTC. Filled out from reference TRBV19 and TRBJ2-7, the complete variable domain reads DGGITQSPKYLFRKEGQNVTLSCEQNLNHDAMYWYRQDPGQGLRLIYYSQIVNDFQKGDIAEGYSVSREKKESFPLTVTSAQKNPTAFYLCASSPSPVTYEQYFGPGTRLTVT.

This clonotype was detected only a few times. The V and J genes are TRBV7-2 and TRBJ2-7; D remains ambiguous. The V gene lost 1 base and the J gene lost 6 bases, with 10 bases spanning the gap. This CDR3 contains 13 residues. Germline V lookup: CDR1 SGHTA, CDR2 FQGNSA. As DNA, the CDR3 is TGTGCCAGCAGCTTAGTGTCCGCCTCCGAGCAGTACTTC. Protein product: CASSLVSASEQYF. Based on the CDR3 plus reference TRBV7-2 and TRBJ2-7, the full variable domain is GAGVSQSPSNKVTEKGKDVELRCDPISGHTALYWYRQSLGQGLEFLIYFQGNSAPDKSGLPSDRFSAERTGGSVSTLTIQRTQQEDSAVYLCASSLVSASEQYFGPGTRLTVT.

This chain connects TRBV7-2 to TRBJ1-1, with unresolved D. The CDR3 runs 14 residues. The V end lost 1 base, the J end lost 2 bases, and 8 bases lay between the germline ends. Germline CDR1 and CDR2: SGHTA and FQGNSA. CDR3 residues: CASSLVVVNTEAFF. In DNA form, the CDR3 reads TGTGCCAGCAGCTTAGTGGTTGTTAACACTGAAGCTTTCTTT.

The V call is TRBV20-1, the J call TRBJ1-1; possible D gene TRBD1, 6 bases. Germline CDR1 is DFQATT and CDR2 is SNEGSKA (reference sequence). Trimming removed 5 bases at V and 0 bases at J, with 16 bases between. CDR3 length: 15 amino acids. CDR3 DNA sequence: TGCAGTGCTCCGACAGGATCTTTCATGAACACTGAAGCTTTCTTT. Its protein product is CSAPTGSFMNTEAFF.

This clonotype was counted at least ten times. The rearrangement links TRBV11-2 to TRBJ2-7; D is unresolved. CDR1 and CDR2 (germline): SGHAT, FQNNGV. The V end lost 5 bases, the J end lost 3 bases, and 5 bases lay between the germline ends. The CDR3 covers 11 residues. The CDR3 region has the DNA TGTGCCAGCAGCCCTGACTACGAGCAGTACTTC. It yields the protein CASSPDYEQYF.

About this clonotype itself: Compared with germline, one end of the junction differs, possibly owing to a read error. V usage is TRBV20-1 and J usage is TRBJ2-7; D is perhaps TRBD2 (5 bases). CDR3 length: 16 amino acids. Germline values: CDR1 DFQATT, CDR2 SNEGSKA (reference sequence). CDR3 residues: CGARASGLPSSYEQYF. The CDR3 DNA follows: TGCGGTGCTAGGGCCTCCGGACTCCCGAGCTCCTACGAGCAGTACTTC.

The chain is built from TRBV6-1 and TRBJ1-5; D perhaps matches TRBD1 (6 bases). The CDR3 loop spans 19 amino acids. Trimming cost V 6 bases and J 1 base, with 25 bases left between them. In germline, CDR1 is MNHNS, CDR2 SASEGT. The CDR3 nucleotides read TGTGCCAGCAGCCGGCCCCCACAGGGTGGATTAAGGAGCAATCAGCCCCAGCATTTT. Protein sequence: CASSRPPQGGLRSNQPQHF.

The chain combines TRBV10-3 with TRBJ1-5; D not certain. The ends were cut back, 6 bases at V and 6 bases at J, with 12 bases in the middle. This CDR3 comprises 13 residues. Germline-derived CDR1 and CDR2 are ENHRY and SYGVKD. The chain's CDR3 is CAIRREGGQPQHF. CDR3 coding DNA: TGTGCCATCAGGCGAGAAGGAGGTCAGCCCCAGCATTTT.

This chain connects TRBV11-2 to TRBJ1-6; 9 positions match TRBD1. This CDR3 is 22 amino acids long. The trim removed 3 bases at V and 0 bases at J, leaving 18 bases unmatched. CDR1 SGHAT and CDR2 FQNNGV come from the germline V gene. CDR3 residues: CASSLGTGHQSLLSSYNSPLHF. For the CDR3, the DNA is TGTGCCAGCAGCTTGGGGACAGGGCACCAGTCTCTACTGAGCTCCTATAATTCACCCCTCCACTTT.

Only a few counts were recorded for this clonotype. V usage is TRBV6-5 and J usage is TRBJ1-1, with D possibly being TRBD1 (6 bases). The CDR3 is 14 amino acids. Germline loops: CDR1 MNHEY, CDR2 SVGAGI. V was clipped by 4 bases and J by 2 bases, with 11 bases between them. CDR3 sequence: CASSFTGHNTEAFF. The CDR3 DNA reads as TGTGCCAGCAGTTTTACAGGGCACAACACTGAAGCTTTCTTT.

CDR3 amino acids: CASGTYTEAFF. The CDR3 DNA reads TGTGCCAGCGGAACATACACTGAAGCTTTCTTT. The genes are TRBV6-1 and TRBJ1-1; D ambiguous. This CDR3 has 11 amino acids. CDR1 and CDR2 from the germline V gene are MNHNS and SASEGT. V was clipped by 8 bases and J by 3 bases, with 7 bases between them.

The chain is built from TRBV4-3 and TRBJ2-5; 13 bases are a match to TRBD2. The J call may be mistaken, given a closer DNA end match to TRBJ2-1. Germline assignment: CDR1 LGHNA and CDR2 YSLEER. CDR3 length equals 16 residues. The CDR3 DNA follows: TGCGCCAGCAGCCCGAGGACTAGCGGGGGATGGGATGAGCAGTTCTTC. It translates to CASSPRTSGGWDEQFF.

This clonotype was observed a handful of times. V and J are TRBV7-2 and TRBJ2-1; the D call may be TRBD1 or TRBD2 (5 bases each). The CDR3 is 16 amino acids. Trimming removed 4 bases from V and 6 bases from J, with 19 bases in between. Germline loops: CDR1 SGHTA, CDR2 FQGNSA. The CDR3: CASSSQPGPPTNEQFF. CDR3 nucleotides: TGTGCCAGCAGCTCCCAACCGGGACCACCAACCAATGAGCAGTTCTTC. Full variable domain (missing parts from reference TRBV7-2 and TRBJ2-1): GAGVSQSPSNKVTEKGKDVELRCDPISGHTALYWYRQSLGQGLEFLIYFQGNSAPDKSGLPSDRFSAERTGGSVSTLTIQRTQQEDSAVYLCASSSQPGPPTNEQFFGPGTRLTVL.